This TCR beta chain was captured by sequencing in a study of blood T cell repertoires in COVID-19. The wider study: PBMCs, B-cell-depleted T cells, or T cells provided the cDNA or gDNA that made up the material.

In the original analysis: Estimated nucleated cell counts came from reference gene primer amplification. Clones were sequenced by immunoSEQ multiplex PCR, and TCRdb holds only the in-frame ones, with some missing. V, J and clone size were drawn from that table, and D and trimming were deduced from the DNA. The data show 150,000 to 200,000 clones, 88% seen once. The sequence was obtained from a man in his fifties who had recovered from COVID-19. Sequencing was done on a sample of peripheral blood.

CDR3 nucleotide sequence: TGTGCCAGCAGTTCGTACAATCAGCCCCAGCATTTT. This codes for CASSSYNQPQHF. The rearrangement links TRBV6-5 to TRBJ1-5; no clear D. The CDR3 loop spans 12 amino acids. Germline V lookup: CDR1 MNHEY, CDR2 SVGAGI. V was clipped by 4 bases and J by 3 bases, with 4 bases between them.